A single sample is the source of the 8 T cell receptor beta chains below, sequenced in a study of OX40 agonist ivuxolimab in advanced cancers. Using immunoSEQ multiplex PCR, the repertoire was profiled, and TCRdb retains in-frame clones only, with some absent. The repertoire holds fewer than 70,000 clones, around three quarters seen once, with 6.3% in the top ten. The material was CD4+ or CD8+ T cells sorted from blood, obtained in a trial of the OX40 agonist ivuxolimab. Receptor source: an adult with an advanced solid tumor such as melanoma, head and neck, liver or kidney cancer.

There are a few counts of this clone. The J gene is TRBJ2-3, the V gene TRBV7-6; 13 bases agree with TRBD2. CDR3 length: 17 residues. V gave up 5 bases and J gave up 4 bases; unmatched junction bases: 9. Germline V gene lookup returns CDR1 SGHVS and CDR2 FNYEAQ. The CDR3 spells CASSPRLAGGTADTQYF. For the CDR3, the DNA is TGTGCCAGCAGCCCGAGACTAGCGGGAGGAACCGCAGATACGCAGTATTTT.

This chain joins TRBV27 and TRBJ1-6; 8 bases align to TRBD1. V lost 6 bases and J lost 9; bases outside the gene matches: 4. The CDR3 loop spans 13 amino acids. Per the germline V gene, CDR1 is MNHEY and CDR2 is SMNVEV (reference sequence). CDR3 DNA: TGTGCCAGCAGGAGGACAGGGAGTTCACCCCTCCACTTT. It specifies CASRRTGSSPLHF.

This clone was seen many times. The chain couples TRBV5-4 to TRBJ1-3, with D hard to call. The V gene lost 2 bases and the J gene lost 2 bases, with 17 bases spanning the gap. From germline, CDR1 is SGHNT and CDR2 YYREEE (reference sequence). The CDR3 is 17 residues long. The CDR3 reads CASSFGVPGLTGNTIYF. The CDR3 bases are TGTGCCAGCAGCTTCGGTGTTCCAGGCCTAACTGGAAACACCATATATTTT. The entire variable domain, with the rest obtained from reference TRBV5-4 and TRBJ1-3, is as follows: ETGVTQSPTHLIKTRGQQVTLRCSSQSGHNTVSWYQQALGQGPQFIFQYYREEENGRGNFPPRFSGLQFPNYSSELNVNALELDDSALYLCASSFGVPGLTGNTIYFGEGSWLTVV.

V usage is TRBV4-2 and J usage is TRBJ2-7; 9 bases match TRBD1. The CDR3 sequence is 15 residues long. With V trimmed by 5 bases and J by 2 bases, 7 bases remained unmatched. Per the germline V gene, CDR1 is LGHNA and CDR2 is YNFKEQ. CDR3 region: CASSLGTGPPYEQYF. DNA for the CDR3: TGTGCCAGCAGCTTGGGGACAGGGCCTCCCTACGAGCAGTACTTC.

V and J are TRBV15 and TRBJ1-1; D unresolved. Germline lookup yields CDR1 LNHNV and CDR2 YYDKDF (reference sequence). The V and J ends lost 0 bases and 2 bases respectively, with 13 bases between them. This CDR3 is built from 16 residues. The CDR3 loop is CATSRDDRTANTEAFF. DNA for the CDR3: TGTGCCACCAGCAGAGATGATAGGACCGCTAACACTGAAGCTTTCTTT.

The gene calls are TRBV5-1 and TRBJ1-2; D may be TRBD1 (5 bases). The germline V gene has CDR1 SGHRS and CDR2 YFSETQ. This CDR3 spans 15 amino acids. Deletions cut 4 bases from V and 0 bases from J, with 13 bases between. The CDR3: CASSGSTAANYGYTF. As DNA, the CDR3 is TGCGCCAGCAGCGGATCGACAGCAGCTAACTATGGCTACACCTTC.

This chain connects TRBV7-2 to TRBJ1-4; D not certain. The CDR3 is made up of 13 amino acids. V lost 7 bases to trimming and J lost 2 bases, with 8 bases between them. The germline V gene encodes CDR1 SGHTA and CDR2 FQGNSA. CDR3 residues: CASNDRTNEKLFF. CDR3 coding DNA: TGTGCCAGCAACGACCGGACTAATGAAAAACTGTTTTTT.

This chain joins TRBV21-1 and TRBJ2-7; no DNA check was done on the table's D call, TRBD1. TRBV21-1 is described as a pseudogene. The length of the CDR3 is 13 residues. The CDR3 loop reads CASRGQGTYEQYF. The DNA for the CDR3 is TGTGCCAGCAGGGGACAGGGGACCTACGAGCAGTACTTC.